This T cell receptor beta chain was sequenced for a study of neoadjuvant anti-PD-1 for oral cavity cancer. Data came from immunoSEQ multiplex PCR; TCRdb stores just in-frame clones and leaves some out. Altogether 7,000 or so clones are present, 60% to 80% being singletons, with the ten largest covering 3% to 4%. This receptor was taken from a person aged 35-79 years with oral cavity squamous cell carcinoma. The sequencing here drew on PBMCs, taken before nivolumab (anti-PD-1) treatment.

CDR3 sequence: CASSLTFGDSSYEQYF. The DNA of the CDR3 is TGTGCCAGCAGCTTAACTTTCGGGGATAGCTCCTACGAGCAGTACTTC. The genes are TRBV11-2 and TRBJ2-7, with D possibly TRBD2 on 5 matching bases. The CDR3 extends over 16 amino acids. V shed 2 bases and J shed 0 bases, with 14 bases lying between them. The germline V gene encodes CDR1 SGHAT and CDR2 FQNNGV.